This is a list of T cell receptor beta chains from one sample in a study of cytomegalovirus exposure and HLA in healthy donors. The method was immunoSEQ multiplex PCR; TCRdb's version includes in-frame clones alone and lacks a portion of them. The specimen's table records 45,000 to 50,000 clones. Sequenced: PBMCs. The receptors come from a male donor in good health and CMV-seronegative. Each CDR3 is given with its conserved first and last residue. A D gene is named only where the DNA matches it firmly.

TRBJ1-5 | TRBV19 | TRBD1 | TGTGCCAGTAGTATTAAAGGGACAGGACTGCAGCCCCAGCATTTT | CASSIKGTGLQPQHF
TRBJ2-1 | TRBV6-1 | - | TGTGCCAGCAGGAGGGGGGGGTTCGGCAATGAGCAGTTCTTC | CASRRGGFGNEQFF
TRBJ2-1 | TRBV11-2 | TRBD1 | TGTGCCAGCAGCGATTACAGGGGGGACTCCTACAATGAGCAGTTCTTC | CASSDYRGDSYNEQFF
TRBJ2-3 | TRBV10-1 | TRBD1 | TGCGCCAGCCAGGGACAGGGTCGGAGCACGCAGTATTTT | CASQGQGRSTQYF
TRBJ1-2 | TRBV9 | TRBD1 | TGTGCCAGCAATAGATTCCGGGACAGGGGGGAAGGCTACACCTTC | CASNRFRDRGEGYTF
TRBJ2-7 | TRBV10-3 | TRBD2 | TGTGCCATCAGGACTAGCGGAAAATCCTACGAGCAGTACTTC | CAIRTSGKSYEQYF
TRBJ2-3 | TRBV4-1 | - | TGCGCCAGCAGCCAGAGAAGATGGACAGATACAGATACGCAGTATTTT | CASSQRRWTDTDTQYF
TRBJ1-5 | TRBV27 | - | TGTGCCAGCGGTCGGAATCAGCCCCAGCATTTT | CASGRNQPQHF
TRBJ1-1 | TRBV6-6 | TRBD1 | TGTGCCAGCAGGAGGACAGGGAGGGCGTCTGAAGCTTTCTTT | CASRRTGRASEAFF
TRBJ2-5 | TRBV30 | - | TGTGCCTGGAGTGCTCTCTTAGGGGCTAGTGAGCAGTACTTC | CAWSALLGASEQYF
TRBJ1-2 | TRBV5-4 | TRBD1 | TGTGCCAGCAGCCTCCGACAGGGTCGAAGCTATGGCTACACCTTC | CASSLRQGRSYGYTF
TRBJ2-1 | TRBV5-5 | - | TGTGCCAGCAACTTTAGGACACATGAAGGCGAGTTCTTC | CASNFRTHEGEFF
TRBJ2-2 | TRBV6-6 | - | TGTGCCAGCAATAGGCGGTCAGGGACCGGGGAGCTGTTTTTT | CASNRRSGTGELFF
TRBJ1-2 | TRBV9 | TRBD1 | TGTGCCAGCGCGGGTGCCGGGACAGGCGCCTATGGCTACACCTTC | CASAGAGTGAYGYTF
TRBJ2-2 | TRBV25-1 | - | TGTGCCAGCAGTGTCCTCACCGGGGAGCTGTTTTTT | CASSVLTGELFF
TRBJ2-1 | TRBV11-2 | TRBD2 | TGTGCCAGCAGCTTAGAGCTAGCGGGGGTTTGGAATGAGCAGTTCTTC | CASSLELAGVWNEQFF
TRBJ1-1 | TRBV18 | - | TGTGCCAGCTCCACAACGGGAGGGAATCCGAACACTGAAGCTTTCTTT | CASSTTGGNPNTEAFF
TRBJ1-2 | TRBV6-5 | - | TGTGCCAGCAGTTACTCGCATCAGGGGATACGGGGCTACACCTTC | CASSYSHQGIRGYTF
TRBJ1-3 | TRBV6-6 | TRBD1 | TGTGCCAGCAGTTTAGGACAGGGCTCGAGCGGAAACACCATATATTTT | CASSLGQGSSGNTIYF
TRBJ2-7 | TRBV27 | - | TGTGCCAGCAGTTACTCGAGCTTGTCCTACGAGCAGTACTTC | CASSYSSLSYEQYF
TRBJ1-1 | TRBV2 | - | TGTGCCAGCATTCGACGGGGAATGAACACTGAAGCTTTCTTT | CASIRRGMNTEAFF
TRBJ2-2 | TRBV18 | TRBD2 | TGTGCCAGCTCACCCGGGACTAGCGGTTACGGGGAGCTGTTTTTT | CASSPGTSGYGELFF
TRBJ1-1 | TRBV7-8 | TRBD1 | TGTGCCAGCAGCACGACAGGGGGCACTGAAGCTTTCTTT | CASSTTGGTEAFF
TRBJ2-7 | TRBV6-5 | TRBD1 | TGTGCCAGCACCCAGACCGGGACAGGGGTAGGCGAGCAGTACTTC | CASTQTGTGVGEQYF
TRBJ2-1 | TRBV9 | - | TGTGCCAGCAGCGTAGCTCCAGGGGCGTATGAGCAGTTCTTC | CASSVAPGAYEQFF
TRBJ2-5 | TRBV30 | TRBD1 | TGTGCCTGGAGTGTATTGCAGGGGGCGAGAGAGACCCAGTACTTC | CAWSVLQGARETQYF
TRBJ2-5 | TRBV6-5 | - | TGTGCCAGCACCTACAGGGCGGGGGAGCAGTACTTC | CASTYRAGEQYF
TRBJ2-7 | TRBV5-4 | TRBD1 | TGTGCCAGCAGCTCCCTTGACAGGGGGCGTTACGAGCAGTACTTC | CASSSLDRGRYEQYF
TRBJ2-7 | TRBV7-2 | TRBD2 | TGTGCCAGCAGCTTGGGACTAGCGGGGAGCTCCTACGAGCAGTACTTC | CASSLGLAGSSYEQYF
TRBJ2-7 | TRBV7-2 | - | TGTGCCAGCAGCTTACTTGGGTCTTTTCAGGCCTACGAGCAGTACTTC | CASSLLGSFQAYEQYF